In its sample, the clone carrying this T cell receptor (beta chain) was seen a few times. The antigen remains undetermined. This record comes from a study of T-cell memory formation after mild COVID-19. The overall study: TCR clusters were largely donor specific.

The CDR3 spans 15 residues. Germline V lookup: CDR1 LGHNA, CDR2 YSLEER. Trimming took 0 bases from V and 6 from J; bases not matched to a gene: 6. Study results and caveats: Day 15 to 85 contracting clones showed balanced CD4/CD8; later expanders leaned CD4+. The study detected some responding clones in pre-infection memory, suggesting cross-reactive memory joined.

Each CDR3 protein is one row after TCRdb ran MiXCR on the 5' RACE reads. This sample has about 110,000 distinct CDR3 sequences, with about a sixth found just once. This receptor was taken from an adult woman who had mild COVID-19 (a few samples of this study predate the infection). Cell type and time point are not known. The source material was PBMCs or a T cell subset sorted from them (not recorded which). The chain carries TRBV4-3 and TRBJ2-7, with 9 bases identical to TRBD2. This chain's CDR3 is CASSQEVAGVSEQYF. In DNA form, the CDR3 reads TGCGCCAGCAGCCAAGAGGTAGCGGGAGTTAGCGAGCAGTACTTC.